This is a list of T cell receptor beta chains from one sample in a study of cytomegalovirus exposure and HLA in healthy donors. The protocol was immunoSEQ multiplex PCR, while the TCRdb copy is restricted to in-frame clones and leaves out a portion. The sample lists fewer than 400,000 clones, roughly 90% seen once, with roughly 0.96% in the top ten. Input material: PBMCs. These receptor sequences come from a man under 40 in good health and CMV-seronegative. Both conserved end residues are trimmed from each CDR3.

v_gene: TRBV25-1
j_gene: TRBJ1-1
CDR3aa: ASSEAGGVGAF

v_gene: TRBV2
j_gene: TRBJ1-1
CDR3aa: ASRRDGGTVTEAF

v_gene: TRBV6-5
j_gene: TRBJ1-6
CDR3aa: ATQGHPNSPLH

v_gene: TRBV11-2
j_gene: TRBJ1-4
CDR3aa: ASSQPGQKEKLF

v_gene: TRBV2
j_gene: TRBJ2-2
CDR3aa: ARTGQSSGELF

v_gene: TRBV5-4
j_gene: TRBJ1-1
CDR3aa: ASSLLQTPSTEAF

v_gene: TRBV2
j_gene: TRBJ1-1
CDR3aa: ASKGSRQGTMNTEAF

v_gene: TRBV19
j_gene: TRBJ1-5
CDR3aa: ASSIDSSNQPQH

v_gene: TRBV4-3
j_gene: TRBJ1-6
CDR3aa: ASSQGGHNNSPLH

v_gene: TRBV5-1
j_gene: TRBJ1-2
CDR3aa: ASSPGTGTRLKDGYT

v_gene: TRBV5-5
j_gene: TRBJ2-1
CDR3aa: ASAAGLNEQF

v_gene: TRBV5-1
j_gene: TRBJ1-4
CDR3aa: ASSLDRANNEKLF

v_gene: TRBV30
j_gene: TRBJ1-2
CDR3aa: AWSGQSYGYT

v_gene: TRBV5-6
j_gene: TRBJ2-7
CDR3aa: ASSLAGGGFEQY

v_gene: TRBV5-8
j_gene: TRBJ1-4
CDR3aa: ASSFGTGEEEKLF

v_gene: TRBV5-6
j_gene: TRBJ2-5
CDR3aa: ASSLGQGERETQY

v_gene: TRBV6-5
j_gene: TRBJ1-6
CDR3aa: ASSYSPRNNSPLH

v_gene: TRBV10-2
j_gene: TRBJ1-2
CDR3aa: ASSRQGPYGYT

v_gene: TRBV5-1
j_gene: TRBJ2-4
CDR3aa: ASSPRDRGIAKNIQY

v_gene: TRBV4-3
j_gene: TRBJ2-2
CDR3aa: ASSQYSLRVTGGGNTGELF

v_gene: TRBV29-1
j_gene: TRBJ1-2
CDR3aa: SAVSGANYGYT

v_gene: TRBV5-1
j_gene: TRBJ2-7
CDR3aa: ASSLDRGEQY

v_gene: TRBV10-1
j_gene: TRBJ2-2
CDR3aa: ASSELKAGRLKNTGELF

v_gene: TRBV10-1
j_gene: TRBJ1-1
CDR3aa: ASSESGSGTEAF

v_gene: TRBV28
j_gene: TRBJ2-5
CDR3aa: ASSLYDSQETQY

v_gene: TRBV7-8
j_gene: TRBJ1-1
CDR3aa: ASSWDIMNTEAF

v_gene: TRBV9
j_gene: TRBJ2-7
CDR3aa: ASSVGDSNSYEQY

v_gene: TRBV18
j_gene: TRBJ1-5
CDR3aa: ASSLSEGINQPQH

v_gene: TRBV15
j_gene: TRBJ1-5
CDR3aa: ATSSSLGGGLSNQPQH

v_gene: TRBV11-2
j_gene: TRBJ1-2
CDR3aa: ASSSEIAFYGYT

v_gene: TRBV19
j_gene: TRBJ2-6
CDR3aa: ASRPQGSGANVLT

v_gene: TRBV4-1
j_gene: TRBJ2-2
CDR3aa: ASSQAGQGAMNTGELF

v_gene: TRBV5-6
j_gene: TRBJ2-4
CDR3aa: ASSLWGGGLFGKNIQY

v_gene: TRBV19
j_gene: TRBJ1-6
CDR3aa: ASSTGGYNSPLH

v_gene: TRBV2
j_gene: TRBJ2-3
CDR3aa: ASRLVTDTQY

v_gene: TRBV5-1
j_gene: TRBJ2-3
CDR3aa: ASSVSGADTQY

v_gene: TRBV5-1
j_gene: TRBJ2-7
CDR3aa: ASSIQRQLVYEQY

v_gene: TRBV28
j_gene: TRBJ2-3
CDR3aa: ASSSPGTGQSDTQY

v_gene: TRBV6-1
j_gene: TRBJ1-1
CDR3aa: ASSELTARMNTEAF

v_gene: TRBV2
j_gene: TRBJ2-3
CDR3aa: ASIWGERTDTQY

v_gene: TRBV11-2
j_gene: TRBJ2-6
CDR3aa: ASSFRGAGANVLT